This T cell receptor (beta chain) is drawn from a study of blood T cell repertoires in COVID-19. The CDR3 has 16 residues. J was trimmed by 3 bases and V by 4 bases; bases with no gene match: 7. Per the germline V gene, CDR1 is SGHRS and CDR2 is YFSETQ. In the original analysis: Amplification from reference gene primers served as the basis for estimated nucleated cell counts. Libraries were prepared by immunoSEQ multiplex PCR; TCRdb keeps only in-frame clonotypes and omits some of them. The V and J calls and clone size come from that table; D and trimming were worked out from the DNA. The sample includes 95,000 to 150,000 clones, 84% seen only once; the top ten take roughly 3.9%. Living in about 25 US areas, the participants were between roughly 18 and 95 years of age. Clinical history reported by participants formed the basis on which cohorts were assigned. What the recovered Cohort 3 donors had was two negative PCRs, clearance, or symptom resolution.

The chain is built from TRBV5-1 and TRBJ2-7; 13 bases align to TRBD2. This sequence originates from a woman in her 30s who had recovered from COVID-19. The sample consisted of PBMCs or T cells enriched from blood (not recorded which). CDR3 DNA: TGCGCCAGCAGCGCGACTAGCGGGAGGTCAGGCTACGAGCAGTACTTC. Translating it yields CASSATSGRSGYEQYF.